This T cell receptor (beta chain) is drawn from a study of long-term antiretroviral therapy in people with HIV. Germline values: CDR1 MNHEY, CDR2 SMNVEV (reference sequence). This CDR3 is 15 amino acids long. Deletions cut 5 bases from V and 1 base from J, with 12 bases between. Participants living with HIV all received treatment in the United States. Study observations and caveats: ART adherence was not documented, and neither viral resistance nor therapy changes had any data.

The immunoSEQ assay was v3.0, run at survey level. The repertoire was sequenced with immunoSEQ multiplex PCR; TCRdb's copy has only in-frame clones and lacks some. The table records some 35,000 clones, under 90% of them present only once. This clone appeared a few times. Its target is unknown. The V gene is TRBV27, the J gene TRBJ1-5; possibly TRBD1 for D (6 bases). The receptor was derived from a young man with HIV. The starting material was unsorted PBMCs, obtained 0.4 years before starting antiretroviral therapy. The CDR3 spells CASSPQGWSNQPQHF. The CDR3, as DNA: TGTGCCAGCAGTCCACAGGGCTGGAGCAATCAGCCCCAGCATTTT.